This TCR beta chain was sequenced in a study of cytomegalovirus exposure and HLA in healthy donors. As for the study in general: About 85 million unique TCRs from HLA-typed donors were held in an early release of data.

V shed 0 bases and J shed 5 bases, with 13 bases lying between them. CDR1 is MGHRA and CDR2 is YSYEKL in the germline V gene. The CDR3 is 16 amino acids. PCR was performed using 60 Vbeta and 13 Jbeta primers. Generated by immunoSEQ multiplex PCR, the TCRdb table keeps only in-frame clones and is missing some. This sample has about 140,000 clones, with roughly 80% found just once. This clone was counted between two and nine times. The chain joins TRBV4-1 to TRBJ1-4; D uncertain. This clonotype was sampled from a female donor in good health and CMV-seronegative. Input material: PBMCs. This chain's CDR3 is CASSQDWNRANEKLFF. The CDR3 nucleotides are TGCGCCAGCAGCCAAGATTGGAACAGAGCCAATGAAAAACTGTTTTTT.